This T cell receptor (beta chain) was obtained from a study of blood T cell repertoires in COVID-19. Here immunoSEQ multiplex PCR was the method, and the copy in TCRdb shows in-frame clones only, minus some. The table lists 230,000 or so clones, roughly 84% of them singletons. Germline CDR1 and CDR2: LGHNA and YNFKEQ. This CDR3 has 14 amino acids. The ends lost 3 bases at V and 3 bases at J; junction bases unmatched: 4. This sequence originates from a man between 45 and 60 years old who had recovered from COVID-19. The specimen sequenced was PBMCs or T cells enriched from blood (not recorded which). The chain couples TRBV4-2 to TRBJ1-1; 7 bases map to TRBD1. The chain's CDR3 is CASSHATGDTEAFF. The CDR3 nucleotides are TGTGCCAGCAGCCACGCCACAGGGGACACTGAAGCTTTCTTT.